This T cell receptor beta chain originates from a study of post-analysis software for immune sequencing data (dated by TCRdb to between 2015 and 2017). Regarding the complete study: The recorded disease courses included relapsing-remitting, secondary progressive and progressive-relapsing multiple sclerosis, and some patients had no subtype annotation. The patient repertoires were compared against approximately twelve previously published healthy control repertoires obtained from donors aged 6 to 25 years. A subset of samples was prepared in parallel using single-end sample barcoding, then pooled and co-amplified after Illumina adapter ligation.

To demonstrate the VDJtools post-analysis software, the study profiled TCR beta repertoires from the peripheral blood of around 13 young patients with multiple sclerosis. The patients with multiple sclerosis were children and adolescents between 6 and 15 years of age. There are 14 amino acids in the CDR3, from cysteine to phenylalanine inclusive. Only the CDR3 DNA stays, 42 bases, in frame from base 1. Reading the germline V gene (reference sequence) gives CDR1 SEHNR and CDR2 FQNEAQ. V and J lose 5 bases and 5 bases, and a span of 13 bases separates them. The investigation overall reported the following: Multiple sclerosis patients had significantly lower normalized Chao1 diversity than controls, a result that suggests substantial peripheral T-cell clonal expansion. The multiple sclerosis patient group was slightly younger than the control group. Strong co-clustering of samples prepared in the same batch was shown by direct clustering with F measure, prompting a batch-effect correction. Significantly higher frequencies in patients than in controls were found for five or six TRBV segments, including TRBV5-6, TRBV5-1 and TRBV20-1.

Comments on this clonotype: Its binding antigen is unknown. Base qualities are not at hand, and no much larger clone is one base apart.

Library prep was done by PCR. The data were produced on an Illumina HiSeq 2500. Unique molecular identifiers were incorporated into TCR beta cDNA libraries to reduce PCR and sequencing biases. About 500,000 cDNA molecules were obtained for every 1 to 10 million input T cells, so each molecule roughly corresponded to one T cell. The patient libraries were prepared and sequenced using the same protocol as the earlier healthy control dataset. Within a given batch, samples were prepared together, multiplexed and sequenced on the same HiSeq lane. Turning to the authors' computational methods: Raw barcoded reads were processed with MIGEC, and single-read molecular identifier groups were discarded before consensus assembly and CDR3 extraction. VDJtools was used for post-analysis of the clonotype tables, with diversity normalized by down-sampling every dataset to the smallest sample size. In repertoire overlap clustering, CDR3 amino acid sequences, but not nucleotide sequences, were matched to correct batch-related cross-sample contamination. Using fastp trimming at Q25 and MiXCR clonotype assembly, TCRdb reanalyzed the public sequencing data and kept in-frame beta chains. Each record represents a unique CDR3 protein, reported with the most common genes and DNA among its rows. The V and J calls were not made by the authors but by TCRdb's processing. Here the sample has about 770,000 distinct CDR3 sequences; around 45% occur a single time. The ten top clones hold just under 5% of the sample.

Recombination linked TRBV7-9 to TRBJ2-1; the D gene assignment is ambiguous. The sequence was collected from a girl aged 10 to 17 with multiple sclerosis. The sample was blood. The nucleotide sequence reads TGTGCCAGCAGCATAGGAGACCCTAACAATGAGCAGTTCTTC. Its translation reads: CASSIGDPNNEQFF.